Listed below are T cell receptor beta chains from one sample, sequenced in a study of shared clonotypes between healthy human individuals. TCRdb's copy holds only in-frame clones and misses some; the assay was immunoSEQ multiplex PCR. The profile shows around 2,000,000 clones, over 85% of them singletons. Sequencing was carried out using naive CD8+ T cells sorted from blood. Receptor source: a man aged 18 to 35 in good health. CDR3s include the opening cysteine and the closing phenylalanine or tryptophan. The D gene is left open where the match is weak. Not every row has a clone size; where given, it reads once, few, many or a size class.

V: TRBV11-2; D: -; J: TRBJ1-5; size: -; CDR3: CASSLRLQGASSNQPQHF; DNA: TGTGCCAGCAGCTTAAGGTTACAGGGTGCCTCGAGCAATCAGCCCCAGCATTTT
V: TRBV5-1; D: -; J: TRBJ2-7; size: -; CDR3: CASSLRSSYEQYF; DNA: TGCGCCAGCAGTTTGAGGAGCTCCTACGAGCAGTACTTC
V: TRBV5-4; D: -; J: TRBJ1-2; size: -; CDR3: CASSLGGGFEGYTF; DNA: TGTGCCAGCAGCCTGGGGGGAGGATTCGAGGGCTACACCTTC
V: TRBV5-6; D: -; J: TRBJ1-5; size: -; CDR3: CASSSGNQPQHF; DNA: TGTGCCAGCAGTTCCGGAAATCAGCCCCAGCATTTT
V: TRBV11-2; D: TRBD1; J: TRBJ2-7; size: -; CDR3: CASSFLRVTGDEQYF; DNA: TGTGCCAGCAGCTTCCTTAGGGTGACAGGGGACGAGCAGTACTTC
V: TRBV30; D: TRBD2; J: TRBJ2-1; size: -; CDR3: CAWSLAGGWAHNEQFF; DNA: TGTGCCTGGAGTCTAGCGGGAGGGTGGGCCCACAATGAGCAGTTCTTC
V: TRBV9; D: -; J: TRBJ1-4; size: -; CDR3: CASSATGRNEKLFF; DNA: TGTGCCAGCAGCGCGACAGGCCGTAATGAAAAACTGTTTTTT
V: TRBV9; D: TRBD1; J: TRBJ2-5; size: -; CDR3: CASSAGTAQETQYF; DNA: TGTGCCAGCAGCGCAGGGACAGCTCAAGAGACCCAGTACTTC
V: TRBV9; D: -; J: TRBJ2-1; size: once; CDR3: CASSGGPRNEQFF; DNA: TGTGCCAGCAGCGGGGGACCGAGGAATGAGCAGTTCTTC
V: TRBV28; D: -; J: TRBJ2-5; size: -; CDR3: CASTLGGGETQYF; DNA: TGTGCCAGCACCTTGGGGGGTGGAGAGACCCAGTACTTC
V: TRBV27; D: -; J: TRBJ2-3; size: -; CDR3: CASSHFGDTQYF; DNA: TGTGCCAGCAGTCATTTTGGGGATACGCAGTATTTT
V: TRBV19; D: TRBD1; J: TRBJ1-3; size: -; CDR3: CASIGQGPGNTIYF; DNA: TGTGCTAGTATCGGACAGGGTCCCGGAAACACCATATATTTT
V: TRBV27; D: TRBD1; J: TRBJ2-7; size: -; CDR3: CASRHTGGASYEQYF; DNA: TGTGCCAGCAGGCATACAGGGGGCGCGTCCTACGAGCAGTACTTC
V: TRBV4-3; D: TRBD1; J: TRBJ1-6; size: -; CDR3: CASSPGTVAFSPLHF; DNA: TGCGCCAGCAGCCCCGGGACAGTTGCGTTCTCACCCCTCCACTTT
V: TRBV28; D: -; J: TRBJ2-1; size: -; CDR3: CASTPWGGEMDEQFF; DNA: TGTGCCAGCACCCCATGGGGGGGCGAGATGGATGAGCAGTTCTTC
V: TRBV9; D: TRBD2; J: TRBJ2-1; size: -; CDR3: CASSLSGTSSSGGQFF; DNA: TGTGCCAGCAGCCTCTCCGGGACTAGCTCATCAGGGGGGCAGTTCTTC
V: TRBV30; D: -; J: TRBJ2-2; size: once; CDR3: CAWIGTYTGELFF; DNA: TGTGCCTGGATCGGGACCTACACCGGGGAGCTGTTTTTT
V: TRBV5-8; D: -; J: TRBJ1-5; size: -; CDR3: CASSLRTRGIYQPQHF; DNA: TGTGCCAGCAGCTTGCGGACGAGGGGGATTTATCAGCCCCAGCATTTT
V: TRBV7-9; D: TRBD2; J: TRBJ2-7; size: -; CDR3: CASLAGGSYEQYF; DNA: TGTGCCAGTCTAGCGGGGGGGAGCTACGAGCAGTACTTC
V: TRBV27; D: -; J: TRBJ2-7; size: -; CDR3: CASSPFDGGQTYEQYF; DNA: TGTGCCAGCAGCCCTTTCGATGGGGGCCAAACCTACGAGCAGTACTTC
V: TRBV28; D: -; J: TRBJ2-1; size: -; CDR3: CASSLGESDEQFF; DNA: TGTGCCAGCAGTTTAGGGGAATCGGATGAGCAGTTCTTC
V: TRBV11-2; D: -; J: TRBJ1-1; size: -; CDR3: CASSIDRTTEAFF; DNA: TGTGCCAGCAGCATCGACAGAACCACTGAAGCTTTCTTT
V: TRBV7-9; D: TRBD1; J: TRBJ1-4; size: -; CDR3: CASSTGQDLLNEKLFF; DNA: TGTGCCAGCAGCACCGGACAGGACCTGCTTAATGAAAAACTGTTTTTT
V: TRBV19; D: TRBD2; J: TRBJ2-1; size: -; CDR3: CASSMWLAAYNEQFF; DNA: TGTGCCAGTAGTATGTGGCTAGCGGCTTACAATGAGCAGTTCTTC
V: TRBV19; D: -; J: TRBJ2-7; size: -; CDR3: CASSLEGLSQSYEQYF; DNA: TGTGCCAGTAGTCTTGAGGGCCTCTCTCAGTCCTACGAGCAGTACTTC
V: TRBV6-5; D: -; J: TRBJ1-1; size: -; CDR3: CASSYLEGHTEAFF; DNA: TGTGCCAGCAGTTACTTGGAGGGGCACACTGAAGCTTTCTTT
V: TRBV30; D: -; J: TRBJ2-1; size: -; CDR3: CAWSNGAGLNEQFF; DNA: TGTGCCTGGAGTAACGGGGCCGGGTTGAATGAGCAGTTCTTC
V: TRBV9; D: -; J: TRBJ1-5; size: -; CDR3: CASSVDDLGADLDQPQHF; DNA: TGTGCCAGCAGCGTAGACGATCTCGGGGCGGATCTCGATCAGCCCCAGCATTTT
V: TRBV19; D: TRBD2; J: TRBJ2-7; size: -; CDR3: CASSTLAGAISYEQYF; DNA: TGTGCCAGTAGTACCCTAGCGGGAGCTATATCCTACGAGCAGTACTTC
V: TRBV6-1; D: -; J: TRBJ2-7; size: -; CDR3: CASSDLYRVGYEQYF; DNA: TGTGCCAGCAGTGACCTTTACAGGGTCGGCTACGAGCAGTACTTC
V: TRBV27; D: -; J: TRBJ2-7; size: -; CDR3: CASSAGYEQYF; DNA: TGTGCCAGCAGTGCCGGTTACGAGCAGTACTTC
V: TRBV19; D: TRBD1; J: TRBJ1-1; size: few; CDR3: CASTILHEGATEAFF; DNA: TGTGCCAGTACCATTCTGCACGAGGGGGCCACTGAAGCTTTCTTT